What follows are 22 T cell receptor beta chains derived from one specimen sequenced in a study of shared clonotypes between healthy human individuals. Sequencing used immunoSEQ multiplex PCR; TCRdb keeps in-frame clones, though not all of them. The sample shows approximately 700,000 clones, less than 80% of them seen only once. Sequenced sample: memory CD4+ T cells sorted from blood. Subset noted: CD45RA-negative fraction. All receptors derive from a young woman in good health.

The V gene is TRBV5-1, the J gene TRBJ2-3; D possibly uses TRBD1 or TRBD2 (5 bases each). Germline CDR1 reads SGHRS; CDR2 reads YFSETQ. The CDR3 covers 16 residues. Trimming stripped 3 bases from V and 1 base from J, with 15 bases between. CDR3 sequence (DNA): TGCGCCAGCAGCTGGGGGAGCGGTCGCGGCACAGATACGCAGTATTTT. Its translation: CASSWGSGRGTDTQYF.

This clone was seen a few times. This rearrangement joins TRBV14 to TRBJ2-7, with 7 positions matching TRBD1. Germline CDR1 SGHDN, CDR2 FVKESK. Losses at the gene ends were 4 bases for V and 2 bases for J; bases not matched to a gene: 8. The CDR3 contains 15 residues. The CDR3, as DNA: TGTGCCAGCAGCCCTAACCGGGACAGTACCTACGAGCAGTACTTC. The encoded protein is CASSPNRDSTYEQYF.

This clone has more than one count but fewer than ten. The chain carries TRBV7-8 and TRBJ2-3, with 9 bases that match TRBD1. This CDR3 is built from 16 residues. Germline trimming cut 5 bases from V and 6 bases from J; bases unmatched to any gene: 12. CDR1 and CDR2 from the germline V gene are SGHVS and FQNEAQ. CDR3 in DNA: TGTGCCAGCAGCATCGACAGGGGGGTAAGGGGCGATACGCAGTATTTT. Protein sequence: CASSIDRGVRGDTQYF.

This clone was counted once. This sequence joins TRBV28 and TRBJ2-1; 14 bases map to TRBD2. Germline V gene sequence: CDR1 MDHEN, CDR2 SYDVKM. The CDR3 extends over 14 amino acids. V dropped 8 bases and J dropped 7; count of bases not matched to a gene: 4. This chain's CDR3 is CASGTSGSMNEQFF. The DNA of the CDR3 is TGTGCCAGCGGGACTAGCGGGAGTATGAATGAGCAGTTCTTC.

This chain connects TRBV5-8 to TRBJ2-5; tentative D call: TRBD2 (5 bases). The CDR3 extends over 14 amino acids. The germline CDR1 and CDR2 sequences are SGHTS and YDEGEE. Trimming stripped 4 bases from V and 1 base from J, with 11 bases between. CDR3: CASSPREIQETQYF. CDR3 coding DNA: TGTGCCAGCAGCCCAAGGGAGATCCAAGAGACCCAGTACTTC. Complete variable domain (other parts from reference TRBV5-8 and TRBJ2-5): EAGVTQSPTHLIKTRGQQATLRCSPISGHTSVYWYQQALGLGLQFLLWYDEGEERNRGNFPPRFSGRQFPNYSSELNVNALELEDSALYLCASSPREIQETQYFGPGTRLLVL.

Here the CDR3 DNA reads TGTGCCAGCAGCCCAAGAGAGACAGGCGGTGGGGAGCAGTTCTTC. It codes for CASSPRETGGGEQFF. The V call is TRBV4-2, the J call TRBJ2-1, with D possibly TRBD1 on 6 matching bases. CDR1 and CDR2 (germline): LGHNA, YNFKEQ. V was trimmed by 4 bases and J by 10 bases, leaving 20 bases between them. The CDR3 has 15 residues.

J is TRBJ1-2 and V is TRBV18; 8 bases fit TRBD1. The germline V gene has CDR1 KGHSH and CDR2 LQKENI. The CDR3 length is 13 residues. V gave up 3 bases and J gave up 4 bases; unmatched junction bases: 1. In DNA, the CDR3 is TGTGCCAGCTCACCGGGACAGGCCTATGGCTACACCTTC. Its translation is CASSPGQAYGYTF.

This clone was detected once. V is TRBV4-1 and J is TRBJ1-5; tentative D call: TRBD1 (5 bases). Germline V gene lookup returns CDR1 MGHRA and CDR2 YSYEKL. Trimming pared 3 bases from V and 0 bases from J, leaving 18 bases between. The CDR3 has 18 amino acids. CDR3 residues: CASSHYGLGGYSNQPQHF. The DNA for the CDR3 is TGCGCCAGCAGCCACTATGGCCTCGGGGGTTATAGCAATCAGCCCCAGCATTTT.

This clone was observed a single time. The V gene is TRBV6-1, the J gene TRBJ2-3; the D gene is possibly TRBD2 (5 bases). Germline values: CDR1 MNHNS, CDR2 SASEGT. V lost 5 bases and J lost 2, with 11 bases in between. CDR3 length: 14 residues. The CDR3 sequence is CASSRGPYTDTQYF. The CDR3 region has the DNA TGTGCCAGCAGTAGAGGGCCCTACACAGATACGCAGTATTTT.

The table lists this clone with many counts. V usage is TRBV25-1 and J usage is TRBJ2-1, with 12 bases aligning to TRBD1. This CDR3 contains 18 residues. CDR1 MGHDK and CDR2 SYGVNS come from the germline V gene. Trimming removed 4 bases from V and 5 bases from J; junction bases left unmatched: 12. The CDR3 reads CASSGRDRGPLGDNEQFF. The CDR3 region has the DNA TGTGCCAGCAGTGGACGGGACAGGGGGCCGCTTGGGGACAATGAGCAGTTCTTC.

The sample holds many counts of this clone. The genes are TRBV25-1 and TRBJ2-1, with D possibly being TRBD1 or TRBD2 (5 bases each). V gave up 3 bases and J gave up 0 bases, with 9 bases separating them. In germline, CDR1 is MGHDK, CDR2 SYGVNS. The CDR3 extends over 15 amino acids. The CDR3 is CASSERGHSYNEQFF. CDR3 nucleotides: TGTGCCAGCAGTGAGAGGGGCCACTCCTACAATGAGCAGTTCTTC.

J is TRBJ2-5 and V is TRBV6-1; 10 nucleotides line up with TRBD1. V shed 6 bases and J 5 bases; nucleotides not matched to a gene: 6. The V gene's germline CDR1 is MNHNS and CDR2 SASEGT. The length of the CDR3 is 14 residues. CDR3: CASRGQGRGETQYF. In DNA, the CDR3 is TGTGCCAGCAGGGGACAGGGGCGCGGGGAGACCCAGTACTTC.

About this clone itself: Other DNA sequences in the sample encode the same CDR3. V gene TRBV5-1 combines with J gene TRBJ2-1; 10 bases map to TRBD2. Per the germline V gene, CDR1 is SGHRS and CDR2 is YFSETQ. J was trimmed by 7 bases and V by 4 bases; bases with no gene match: 8. The CDR3 spans 15 residues. CDR3 sequence reads: CASSISSGSYNEQFF. CDR3 bases: TGCGCCAGCAGCATTTCTAGCGGGAGCTATAATGAGCAGTTCTTC. Variable domain in full (rest from reference TRBV5-1 and TRBJ2-1): KAGVTQTPRYLIKTRGQQVTLSCSPISGHRSVSWYQQTPGQGLQFLFEYFSETQRNKGNFPGRFSGRQFSNSRSEMNVSTLELGDSALYLCASSISSGSYNEQFFGPGTRLTVL.

CDR3 nucleotide sequence: TGTGCCAGCAGCTCGGAGTTGTGGGAGCAGTACTTC. Its protein product is CASSSELWEQYF. The chain recombines TRBV7-9 with TRBJ2-7; no clear D. V was shortened by 4 bases and J by 7 bases, with 11 bases between the two germline ends. The length of the CDR3 is 12 residues. Germline lookup yields CDR1 SEHNR and CDR2 FQNEAQ (reference sequence).

V gene TRBV2 combines with J gene TRBJ2-3; 7 nucleotides align to TRBD2. CDR3 size: 14 residues. Trimming cost V 6 bases and J 1 base; bases outside gene matches: 4. Germline V gene data show CDR1 as SNHLY and CDR2 as FYNNEI. This chain's CDR3 is CASRRDYRTDTQYF. The DNA for the CDR3 is TGTGCCAGCAGAAGGGACTACCGCACAGATACGCAGTATTTT. Together with reference TRBV2 and TRBJ2-3, the CDR3 gives the full variable domain: EPEVTQTPSHQVTQMGQEVILRCVPISNHLYFYWYRQILGQKVEFLVSFYNNEISEKSEIFDDQFSVERPDGSNFTLKIRSTKLEDSAMYFCASRRDYRTDTQYFGPGTRLTVL.

This rearrangement joins TRBV28 to TRBJ1-1, with a weak D call TRBD1 (6 bases). Germline V lookup: CDR1 MDHEN, CDR2 SYDVKM. The CDR3 is 15 residues long. Trimming left V 7 bases short and J 5 bases short, with 20 bases between. CDR3 sequence: CASTRRDSGATEAFF. The CDR3 region has the DNA TGTGCCAGCACCCGTCGGGACTCAGGGGCGACTGAAGCTTTCTTT.

The chain uses TRBV28 and TRBJ1-1, with D perhaps TRBD1 (6 bases). The CDR3 has 14 amino acids. V was clipped by 3 bases and J by 1 base, with 9 bases between them. In germline, CDR1 is MDHEN, CDR2 SYDVKM. The CDR3 sequence is CASSFGQRNTEAFF. The CDR3 region has the DNA TGTGCCAGCAGTTTTGGACAGCGGAACACTGAAGCTTTCTTT.

The chain carries TRBV28 and TRBJ2-5, with 11 bases lining up with TRBD2. V was clipped by 3 bases and J by 3 bases; unmatched bases: 9. This CDR3 region has 17 residues. From germline, CDR1 is MDHEN and CDR2 SYDVKM. CDR3: CASSLMVAGGGKETQYF. In nucleotides, the CDR3 is TGTGCCAGCAGTTTGATGGTAGCGGGAGGGGGGAAAGAGACCCAGTACTTC.

The chain joins TRBV5-1 to TRBJ1-2; a weak D match, TRBD1 (6 bases). Germline values: CDR1 SGHRS, CDR2 YFSETQ. The V end lost 4 bases, the J end lost 8 bases, and 18 bases lay between the germline ends. The CDR3 covers 14 residues. CDR3 sequence reads: CASSGGHGGLGYTF. In nucleotides, the CDR3 is TGCGCCAGCAGCGGCGGACACGGGGGCTTAGGCTACACCTTC. The whole variable domain, filled in from reference TRBV5-1 and TRBJ1-2, reads KAGVTQTPRYLIKTRGQQVTLSCSPISGHRSVSWYQQTPGQGLQFLFEYFSETQRNKGNFPGRFSGRQFSNSRSEMNVSTLELGDSALYLCASSGGHGGLGYTFGSGTRLTVV.

As DNA, the CDR3 is TGTGCCAGCAGTCGCCCCCAACTAAAGGGCACTGAAGCTTTCTTT. It encodes CASSRPQLKGTEAFF. The genes are TRBV28 and TRBJ1-1; D gene unclear. The V gene's germline CDR1 is MDHEN and CDR2 SYDVKM. The CDR3 runs 15 residues. The V and J ends lost 5 bases and 4 bases respectively, with 17 bases between them. The full variable domain, completed using reference TRBV28 and TRBJ1-1, is DVKVTQSSRYLVKRTGEKVFLECVQDMDHENMFWYRQDPGLGLRLIYFSYDVKMKEKGDIPEGYSVSREKKERFSLILESASTNQTSMYLCASSRPQLKGTEAFFGQGTRLTVV.

The gene calls are TRBV10-3 and TRBJ1-5, with D tentatively TRBD1 (6 bases). CDR1 is ENHRY and CDR2 is SYGVKD in the germline V gene. The CDR3 loop spans 13 amino acids. This chain's CDR3 is CATCWGAGQPQHF. The CDR3 DNA reads TGTGCTACATGCTGGGGGGCTGGGCAGCCCCAGCATTTT.

The chain is built from TRBV6-1 and TRBJ1-2; TRBD1 is a possible D gene (5 bases). The germline V gene encodes CDR1 MNHNS and CDR2 SASEGT. V lost 0 bases to trimming and J lost 8 bases, with 19 bases between them. The CDR3 is 16 amino acids. The CDR3 DNA is TGTGCCAGCAGTGAAGCACTACTTCACGCAGGGAGAGGCTACACCTTC. Translating it yields CASSEALLHAGRGYTF.